This record concerns one TCR beta chain sequence. Its antigen specificity is not known. No base-level quality is on record; no much larger clone is a single base apart. Each collaborating institution followed its own protocols to collect whole blood in K2EDTA tubes. For TCRbeta analysis, collaborator samples were shipped as frozen whole blood, as isolated PBMCs, or as DNA extracted from either sample type. This record belongs to a study of blood T cell repertoires in COVID-19 (dated by TCRdb to between 2020 and 2021). The study in broad terms: Samples covering the acute and convalescent phases of COVID-19 were provided by collaborators in the United States, Italy and Spain. The prospective study material was composed of cDNA or gDNA derived from T cells, B-cell-depleted T cells, or PBMCs. The dataset comprised deeply sampled blood TCRbeta repertoires from subjects exposed to, actively infected with, or recovered from COVID-19. The repertoires were released in a freely available public database meant as a resource for research on the immune response to SARS-CoV-2. Samples came from the ongoing ImmuneRACE study (first 160 participants) plus 1,254 subjects from 6 global collaborators. Sample metadata almost always included a de-identified subject ID, COVID-19 status, age in years and sex. HLA class I and class II types, where available, came from metadata supplied by the sample provider rather than from assay-based typing.

Overall study outcomes, separate from this receptor: Clinical and demographic metadata were provided uncurated, with the amount varying by source and participant.

TCRbeta CDR3 regions were amplified from genomic DNA by means of the immunoSEQ Assay, a bias-controlled multiplex PCR. The paper's data handling went like this. The number of nucleated cells in each sample was estimated by amplification of reference gene primers within the assay. To quantify the absolute abundance of each unique TCRbeta CDR3 rearrangement, sequence reads were collapsed and filtered. Productive Simpson clonality was computed per sample as the square root of Simpson's diversity index over productive rearrangements. This is the immuneACCESS table as TCRdb keeps it, with only in-frame sequences that have V and J called. A part of the clones is gone; compared with another copy, unresolved V genes explain less than half, and the rest is unexplained. V and J calls and clone size are copied from that table; D and trimming were computed from the DNA. Present in this sample are about 160,000 clones, less than 85% of which were seen just once. Roughly a tenth of the sample is held by the ten biggest clonotypes.

From the germline V gene, CDR1 is SGHTA and CDR2 is FQGNSA. The CDR3 holds 14 amino acids from the cysteine to the phenylalanine. Only the CDR3 region is kept as DNA, spanning 42 bases read in frame from base 1. Relative to germline, V is 5 bases shorter and J is 1 base shorter, with 12 bases between their ends. Sequenced: peripheral blood. Recombination joined TRBV7-2 with TRBJ2-7; D gene: possibly TRBD2, on 5 matching bases. The sequence was collected from a woman of 80 years or more with active or convalescent COVID-19. The base sequence is TGTGCCAGCAGCCCACACCAGCGGTCCTACGAGCAGTACTTC. Protein translation: CASSPHQRSYEQYF.